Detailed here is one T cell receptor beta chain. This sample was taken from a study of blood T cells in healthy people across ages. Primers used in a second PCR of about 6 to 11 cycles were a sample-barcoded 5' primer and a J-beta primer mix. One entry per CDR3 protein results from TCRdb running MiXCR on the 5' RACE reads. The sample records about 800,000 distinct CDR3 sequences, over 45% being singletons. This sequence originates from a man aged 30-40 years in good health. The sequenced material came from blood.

CDR3 loop: CASSSDRYTEAFF. In DNA form, the CDR3 reads TGTGCCAGCAGCTCCGATAGGTACACTGAAGCTTTCTTT. V is TRBV6-5 and J is TRBJ1-1; D is uncertain. Germline CDR1 MNHEY, CDR2 SVGAGI. Trimming stripped 6 bases from V and 3 bases from J, with 11 bases between. This CDR3 is built from 13 residues.